Following are 25 T cell receptor beta chains from one sample sequenced in a study of control samples from healthy donors and cancer patients. Clones were sequenced by immunoSEQ multiplex PCR, and TCRdb holds only the in-frame ones, with some missing. The data hold about 20,000 clones, with 88% observed a single time. Material: PBMCs. These receptors all stem from a woman aged 55-75 years with head and neck cancer.

The chain links TRBV4-1 to TRBJ2-7; D remains unclear. The CDR3 is 16 amino acids. Germline CDR1 reads MGHRA; CDR2 reads YSYEKL. V lost 0 bases to trimming and J lost 3 bases, with 15 bases between them. The CDR3 reads CASSQDLPYESYEQYF. DNA for the CDR3: TGCGCCAGCAGCCAAGATCTTCCGTACGAGAGCTACGAGCAGTACTTC.

This chain connects TRBV5-6 to TRBJ2-1; maybe TRBD2 (6 bases). The CDR3 loop spans 16 amino acids. The V and J ends lost 2 bases and 4 bases respectively, with 16 bases between them. CDR1 and CDR2 (germline): SGHDT, YYEEEE. CDR3 region: CASSFELARTYNEQFF. The CDR3 DNA reads as TGTGCCAGCAGCTTTGAACTAGCTAGAACTTACAATGAGCAGTTCTTC.

This clone has a handful of counts. The gene calls are TRBV30 and TRBJ2-7, with 9 bases aligning to TRBD1. This CDR3 region has 12 residues. The germline V gene encodes CDR1 GTSNPN and CDR2 SVGIG (reference sequence). The trim removed 2 bases at V and 6 bases at J, leaving 2 bases unmatched. CDR3 in amino acids: CAWSRQGGEQYF. The CDR3 DNA reads as TGTGCCTGGAGTCGACAGGGGGGCGAGCAGTACTTC.

V is TRBV2 and J is TRBJ1-5; D is undetermined. V lost 2 bases, J lost 7 bases, and 12 bases lay in between. The CDR3 runs 14 residues. Per germline, CDR1 SNHLY and CDR2 FYNNEI. The CDR3 nucleotides are TGTGCCAGCAGTGAAAGTTGGGGAGGACAGCCCCAGCATTTT. It translates to CASSESWGGQPQHF.

This chain joins TRBV6-1 and TRBJ2-1; D gene ambiguous. Germline V gene sequence: CDR1 MNHNS, CDR2 SASEGT. This CDR3 contains 13 residues. V was clipped by 1 base and J by 12 bases, with 13 bases between them. The CDR3 spells CASSEVGLPGQFF. The CDR3 coding sequence is TGTGCCAGCAGTGAAGTTGGGCTGCCTGGGCAGTTCTTC.

This sequence joins TRBV7-9 and TRBJ2-7, with 8 positions matching TRBD2. The CDR3 consists of 14 residues. V lost 5 bases and J lost 6; bases outside the gene matches: 9. Germline V gene lookup returns CDR1 SEHNR and CDR2 FQNEAQ (reference sequence). As DNA, the CDR3 is TGTGCCAGCAGCCGGGGACTAGGGGTATTCGAGCAGTACTTC. Translating gives CASSRGLGVFEQYF.

The chain couples TRBV2 to TRBJ1-5; a weak D match, TRBD1 (5 bases). V was cut by 6 bases and J by 1 base, with 10 bases left in between. This CDR3 spans 14 amino acids. Germline V gene sequence: CDR1 SNHLY, CDR2 FYNNEI. The chain's CDR3 is CASSSGLSNQPQHF. The CDR3 DNA reads as TGTGCCAGCAGCTCGGGACTGAGCAATCAGCCCCAGCATTTT.

The chain employs TRBV5-1 and TRBJ1-1; 9 bases match TRBD1. J lost 3 bases, V lost 4 bases, and 7 bases had no gene match. The CDR3 is 15 residues long. Germline V gene sequence: CDR1 SGHRS, CDR2 YFSETQ. The CDR3 sequence is CASSPPRTGDTEAFF. The CDR3 nucleotides are TGCGCCAGCAGCCCCCCGCGGACAGGGGACACTGAAGCTTTCTTT.

V usage is TRBV18 and J usage is TRBJ2-7; TRBD1 matches at 9 bases. The CDR3 extends over 15 amino acids. With V trimmed by 3 bases and J by 4 bases, 7 bases remained unmatched. Germline lookup yields CDR1 KGHSH and CDR2 LQKENI. The CDR3 loop is CASSPFAGTGYEQYF. The CDR3 DNA follows: TGTGCCAGCTCACCCTTCGCCGGGACAGGGTACGAGCAGTACTTC.

Comment on this clone: Germline and junction disagree at one end, which may indicate a read error. Other DNA sequences in this sample translate to the same CDR3. V usage is TRBV24-1 and J usage is TRBJ2-1; TRBD2 matches at 10 bases. There are 16 residues in the CDR3. CDR1 is KGHDR and CDR2 is SFDVKD in the germline V gene. The CDR3 region is CATSDLSGTSDNEQFF. The CDR3 bases are TGTGCCACTAGTGATTTGTCAGGGACTAGCGATAATGAGCAGTTCTTC.

The chain has TRBV6-2 or TRBV6-3 and TRBJ2-5; D gene uncertain. The CDR3 is made up of 14 amino acids. Germline V lookup: CDR1 MNHEY, CDR2 SVGEGT. V was shortened by 6 bases and J by 2 bases, with 13 bases between the two germline ends. CDR3: CASSPFGQQETQYF. CDR3 coding DNA: TGTGCCAGCAGCCCCTTCGGCCAACAAGAGACCCAGTACTTC.

This chain links TRBV2 with TRBJ2-7, with D perhaps being TRBD1 or TRBD2 (5 bases each). The ends were cut back, 3 bases at V and 0 bases at J, with 15 bases in the middle. CDR1 and CDR2 from the germline V gene are SNHLY and FYNNEI. This CDR3 spans 16 amino acids. CDR3 bases: TGTGCCAGCAGTGAGGGGGAGTGGTTAAGCTCCTACGAGCAGTACTTC. It specifies CASSEGEWLSSYEQYF.

The genes are TRBV18 and TRBJ1-6; TRBD1 matches 8 bases. Germline-derived CDR1 and CDR2 are KGHSH and LQKENI. This CDR3 comprises 17 residues. Losses at the gene ends were 1 base for V and 10 bases for J; bases not matched to a gene: 12. The CDR3 is CASSPLPPDRVGSPLHF. The CDR3 coding sequence is TGTGCCAGCTCACCACTCCCCCCGGACAGGGTCGGCTCACCCCTCCACTTT.

This clone was counted a single time. The rearrangement uses TRBV5-1 and TRBJ2-1; D not certain. This CDR3 has 14 amino acids. Germline V gene sequence: CDR1 SGHRS, CDR2 YFSETQ. V was trimmed by 7 bases and J by 0 bases, leaving 11 bases between them. In DNA form, the CDR3 reads TGCGCCAGCCGCCCTCTTAGCTCCTACAATGAGCAGTTCTTC. This translates into CASRPLSSYNEQFF.

This clone was seen a single time. The V and J genes are TRBV5-1 and TRBJ2-7; D unclear. The CDR3 consists of 17 residues. Germline V lookup: CDR1 SGHRS, CDR2 YFSETQ. V lost 4 bases and J 0 bases, leaving 20 bases between the germline ends. The CDR3 is CASSPGSTISSSYEQYF. CDR3 coding DNA: TGCGCCAGCAGCCCCGGGTCCACAATATCTTCCTCCTACGAGCAGTACTTC.

This CDR3 is CASSSQPGTEAFF. The CDR3 DNA sequence: TGTGCCAGCAGCTCACAACCGGGGACTGAAGCTTTCTTT. This chain links TRBV9 with TRBJ1-1, with no clear D. Germline CDR1 and CDR2: SGDLS and YYNGEE. Trimming removed 4 bases from V and 5 bases from J, with 12 bases in between. The length of the CDR3 is 13 residues. Together with reference TRBV9 and TRBJ1-1, the CDR3 gives the full variable domain: DSGVTQTPKHLITATGQRVTLRCSPRSGDLSVYWYQQSLDQGLQFLIQYYNGEERAKGNILERFSAQQFPDLHSELNLSSLELGDSALYFCASSSQPGTEAFFGQGTRLTVV.

The chain is built from TRBV6-5 and TRBJ1-5; TRBD1 is a possible D gene (5 bases). Per the germline V gene, CDR1 is MNHEY and CDR2 is SVGAGI. Trimming took off 10 bases at V and 0 bases at J, with 16 bases between the two ends. CDR3 size: 15 residues. Here the CDR3 DNA reads TGTGCCACCGTCATCCGAGGGGATAGCAATCAGCCCCAGCATTTT. Protein sequence: CATVIRGDSNQPQHF.

The gene calls are TRBV6-6 and TRBJ2-1; D remains ambiguous. Trimming removed 4 bases at V and 7 bases at J, with 11 bases between. The CDR3 sequence is 13 residues long. Germline CDR1 reads MNHNY; CDR2 reads SVGAGI (reference sequence). CDR3 bases: TGTGCCAGCAGTTCCCGAAGTGATAATGAGCAGTTCTTC. It yields the protein CASSSRSDNEQFF.

In DNA, the CDR3 is TGTGCCAGCAGTTTAGCAGGGAACCCCTATGGCTACACCTTC. Protein: CASSLAGNPYGYTF. V gene TRBV27 combines with J gene TRBJ1-2, with D possibly matching TRBD1 (5 bases). V lost 2 bases to trimming and J lost 4 bases, with 11 bases between them. This CDR3 is 14 amino acids long. Germline values: CDR1 MNHEY, CDR2 SMNVEV (reference sequence).

The table lists this clone with a few counts. The V gene is TRBV5-4, the J gene TRBJ2-2, with TRBD2 matching over 14 bases. The CDR3 consists of 18 residues. V dropped 0 bases and J dropped 3; count of bases not matched to a gene: 4. From germline, CDR1 is SGHNT and CDR2 YYREEE (reference sequence). CDR3 sequence: CASSLDGTSGSDTGELFF. DNA of the CDR3: TGTGCCAGCAGCTTGGATGGGACTAGCGGGAGTGACACCGGGGAGCTGTTTTTT.

The rearrangement links TRBV19 to TRBJ2-1; D remains unclear. V lost 8 bases and J 0 bases, leaving 11 bases between the germline ends. This CDR3 is built from 14 residues. CDR1 is LNHDA, CDR2 SQIVND, per germline (reference sequence). The CDR3 region has the DNA TGTGCCAGTCACCCCGTTGGCTCCTACAATGAGCAGTTCTTC. Translating it yields CASHPVGSYNEQFF.

The chain combines TRBV29-1 with TRBJ2-5, with a possible D match to TRBD2 (5 bases). Trimming cost V 6 bases and J 5 bases, with 22 bases left between them. The CDR3 runs 15 residues. Per germline, CDR1 SQVTM and CDR2 ANQGSEA. The DNA of the CDR3 is TGCAGCGTGCCCCGGGGATTAGGTTCCGCGGAGACCCAGTACTTC. As protein: CSVPRGLGSAETQYF.

This chain joins TRBV5-1 and TRBJ2-7, with TRBD2 matching over 12 bases. The CDR3 has 16 residues. The germline CDR1 and CDR2 sequences are SGHRS and YFSETQ. The V segment lost 0 bases and the J segment 0 bases; nucleotides outside the gene matches: 1. The CDR3 here is CASSLGLAGDSYEQYF. The CDR3 DNA sequence: TGCGCCAGCAGCTTGGGACTAGCGGGAGACTCCTACGAGCAGTACTTC.

V and J are TRBV11-2 and TRBJ2-1; D is unresolved. Germline V gene lookup returns CDR1 SGHAT and CDR2 FQNNGV. The CDR3 is 14 residues long. V was shortened by 7 bases and J by 4 bases, with 14 bases between the two germline ends. In DNA, the CDR3 is TGTGCCAGCATGGCTGATAGGGTATACAATGAGCAGTTCTTC. Translated, it gives CASMADRVYNEQFF. The whole variable domain, filled in from reference TRBV11-2 and TRBJ2-1, reads EAGVAQSPRYKIIEKRQSVAFWCNPISGHATLYWYQQILGQGPKLLIQFQNNGVVDDSQLPKDRFSAERLKGVDSTLKIQPAKLEDSAVYLCASMADRVYNEQFFGPGTRLTVL.

The chain couples TRBV5-1 to TRBJ2-7, with 9 bases fitting TRBD2. CDR1 and CDR2 from the germline V gene are SGHRS and YFSETQ. J lost 2 bases, V lost 5 bases, and 5 bases had no gene match. The CDR3 sequence is 14 residues long. The DNA of the CDR3 is TGCGCCAGCAGGTTGACTAGCGGTGCCTACGAGCAGTACTTC. Translation gives CASRLTSGAYEQYF.